Below, one T cell receptor (beta chain) is given with its context. Its antigen remains unidentified. The CDR3 is 18 residues long. These data come from a study of monozygotic twins with inflammatory bowel disease. Per donor, approximately 2.6 ml of blood was collected and frozen. Overall study results and limits: Researchers report that IBD patients shared fewer clonotypes with others than healthy twins, especially amid disease activity.

Nested PCRs of roughly 17 and 9 cycles, two in total, were run on TCRalpha and TCRbeta cDNA. TCRdb re-called the 5' RACE reads and shows each CDR3 protein once, DNA omitted. In total, the table holds approximately 330,000 distinct CDR3 sequences. The specimen sequenced was blood. This receptor was obtained from a human donor with ulcerative colitis or Crohn's disease, or a healthy co-twin of an affected twin (not recorded which). V is TRBV1 and J is TRBJ2-1; TCRdb indicates TRBD1, and absent DNA this call remains unverified. TRBV1 has pseudogene status. The chain's CDR3 is CTSSPGILAEKGDNEQFF.